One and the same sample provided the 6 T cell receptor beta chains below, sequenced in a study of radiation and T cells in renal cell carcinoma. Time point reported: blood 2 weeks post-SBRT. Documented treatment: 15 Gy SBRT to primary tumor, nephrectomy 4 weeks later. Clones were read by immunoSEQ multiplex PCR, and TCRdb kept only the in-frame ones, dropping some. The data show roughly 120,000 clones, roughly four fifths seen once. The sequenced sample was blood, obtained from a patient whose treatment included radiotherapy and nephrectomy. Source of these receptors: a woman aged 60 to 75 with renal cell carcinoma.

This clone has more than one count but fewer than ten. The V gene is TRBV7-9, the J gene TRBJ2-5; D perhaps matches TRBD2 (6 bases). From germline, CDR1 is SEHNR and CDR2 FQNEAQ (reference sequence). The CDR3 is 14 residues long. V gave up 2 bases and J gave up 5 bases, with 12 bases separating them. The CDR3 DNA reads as TGTGCCAGCAGCTTACTAGCGAACGGCGAGACCCAGTACTTC. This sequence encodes CASSLLANGETQYF.

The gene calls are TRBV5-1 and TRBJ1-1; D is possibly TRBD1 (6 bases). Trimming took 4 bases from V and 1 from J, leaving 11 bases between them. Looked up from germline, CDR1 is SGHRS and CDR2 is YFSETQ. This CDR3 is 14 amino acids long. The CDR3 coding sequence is TGCGCCAGCAGCCGGGACATAAAGAACACTGAAGCTTTCTTT. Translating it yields CASSRDIKNTEAFF.

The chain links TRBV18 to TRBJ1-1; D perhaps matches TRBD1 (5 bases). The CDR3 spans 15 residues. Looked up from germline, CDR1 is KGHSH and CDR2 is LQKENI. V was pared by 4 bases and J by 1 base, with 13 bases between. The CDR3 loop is CASSLRDGANTEAFF. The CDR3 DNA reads TGTGCCAGCTCACTCCGGGACGGGGCGAACACTGAAGCTTTCTTT.

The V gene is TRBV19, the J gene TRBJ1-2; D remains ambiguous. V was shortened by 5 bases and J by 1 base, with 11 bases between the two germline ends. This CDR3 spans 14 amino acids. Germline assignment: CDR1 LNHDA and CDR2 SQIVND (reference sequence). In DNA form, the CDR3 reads TGTGCCAGTAGTCCTCCGGACGGTAACTATGGCTACACCTTC. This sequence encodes CASSPPDGNYGYTF.

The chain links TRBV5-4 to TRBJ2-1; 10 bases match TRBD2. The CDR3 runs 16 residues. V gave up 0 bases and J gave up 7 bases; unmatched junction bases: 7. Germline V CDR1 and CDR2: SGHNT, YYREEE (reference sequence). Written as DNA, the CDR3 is TGTGCCAGCAGCTTGGCTGGGAGCGGGAGGGGGAATGAGCAGTTCTTC. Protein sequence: CASSLAGSGRGNEQFF. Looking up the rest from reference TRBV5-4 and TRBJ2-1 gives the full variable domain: ETGVTQSPTHLIKTRGQQVTLRCSSQSGHNTVSWYQQALGQGPQFIFQYYREEENGRGNFPPRFSGLQFPNYSSELNVNALELDDSALYLCASSLAGSGRGNEQFFGPGTRLTVL.

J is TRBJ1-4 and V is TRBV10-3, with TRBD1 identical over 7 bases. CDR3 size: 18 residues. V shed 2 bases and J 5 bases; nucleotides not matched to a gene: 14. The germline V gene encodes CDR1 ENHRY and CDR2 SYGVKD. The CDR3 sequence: CAISEARDSRTRNEKLFF. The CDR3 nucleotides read TGTGCCATCAGTGAGGCCCGGGACAGCCGAACCCGGAATGAAAAACTGTTTTTT.